This TCR beta chain stems from a study of CD8+CD57+ T cells in acquired aplastic anemia. Study summary: Sorting CD4+ and CD8+ cells gave DNA averaging 3.2 ug.

CD8+CD57+ cell expansion had been shown by flow cytometry in patients chosen for sequencing. For CDR3 and TCR beta VDJ profiling, genomic DNA was the template used. TCRdb reanalysed the reads using MiXCR and keeps one entry per CDR3 protein. This sample has more than 150,000 distinct CDR3 sequences, with around 50% found just once. This CDR3 spans 12 amino acids. V shed 5 bases and J shed 10 bases, with 12 bases lying between them. CDR1 LNHDA and CDR2 SQIVND come from the germline V gene (reference sequence). The source of this sequence is a human donor with aplastic anemia. The chain recombines TRBV19 with TRBJ2-1; D gene uncertain. The sequencing sample was made of sorted CD4+, CD8+, or CD8+CD57+ T cells (not recorded which) from PBMCs. The CDR3 sequence is CASSHGINEQFF. The CDR3 coding sequence is TGTGCCAGTAGTCATGGTATCAACGAGCAGTTCTTC. Filled out from reference TRBV19 and TRBJ2-1, the complete variable domain reads DGGITQSPKYLFRKEGQNVTLSCEQNLNHDAMYWYRQDPGQGLRLIYYSQIVNDFQKGDIAEGYSVSREKKESFPLTVTSAQKNPTAFYLCASSHGINEQFFGPGTRLTVL.